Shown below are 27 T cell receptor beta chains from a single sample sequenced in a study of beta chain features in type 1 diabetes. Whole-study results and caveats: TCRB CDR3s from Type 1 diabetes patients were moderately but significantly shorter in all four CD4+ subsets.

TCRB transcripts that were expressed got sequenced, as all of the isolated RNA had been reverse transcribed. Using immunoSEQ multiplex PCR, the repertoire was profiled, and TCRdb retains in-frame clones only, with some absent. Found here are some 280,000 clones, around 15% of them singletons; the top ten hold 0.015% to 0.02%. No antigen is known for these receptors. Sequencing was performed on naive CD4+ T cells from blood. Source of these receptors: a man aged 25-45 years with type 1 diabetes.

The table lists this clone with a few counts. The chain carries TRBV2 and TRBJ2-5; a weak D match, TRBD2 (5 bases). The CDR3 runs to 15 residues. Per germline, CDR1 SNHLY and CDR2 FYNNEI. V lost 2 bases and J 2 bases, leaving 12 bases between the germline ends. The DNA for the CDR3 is TGTGCCAGCAGTGAATGGGCTAGCAGACAAGAGACCCAGTACTTC. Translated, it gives CASSEWASRQETQYF.

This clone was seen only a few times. Here the CDR3 reads CASSITDTQYF. CDR3 in DNA: TGCGCCAGCAGTATCACAGATACGCAGTATTTT. This chain links TRBV4-3 with TRBJ2-3; D uncertain. The CDR3 runs to 11 residues. In germline, CDR1 is LGHNA, CDR2 YSLEER. V was clipped by 6 bases and J by 2 bases, with 3 bases between them.

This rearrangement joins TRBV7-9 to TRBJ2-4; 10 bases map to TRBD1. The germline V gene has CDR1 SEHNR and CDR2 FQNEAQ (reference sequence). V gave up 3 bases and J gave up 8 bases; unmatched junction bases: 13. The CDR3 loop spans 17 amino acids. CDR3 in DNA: TGTGCCAGCAGCTTGGACAGGGGGTTTCGGGGTTTTGACATTCAGTACTTC. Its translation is CASSLDRGFRGFDIQYF.

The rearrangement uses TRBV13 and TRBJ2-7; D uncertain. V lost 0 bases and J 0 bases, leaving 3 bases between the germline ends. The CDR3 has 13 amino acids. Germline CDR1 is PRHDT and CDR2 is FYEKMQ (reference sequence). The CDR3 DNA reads TGTGCCAGCAGCTTAGGAGCCTCCTACGAGCAGTACTTC. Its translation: CASSLGASYEQYF.

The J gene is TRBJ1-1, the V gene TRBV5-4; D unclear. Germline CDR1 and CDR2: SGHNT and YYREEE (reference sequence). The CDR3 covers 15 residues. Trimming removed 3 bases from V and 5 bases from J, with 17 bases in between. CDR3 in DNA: TGTGCCAGCAGCTCCCCGGTAGGAGGAAGGACTGAAGCTTTCTTT. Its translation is CASSSPVGGRTEAFF.

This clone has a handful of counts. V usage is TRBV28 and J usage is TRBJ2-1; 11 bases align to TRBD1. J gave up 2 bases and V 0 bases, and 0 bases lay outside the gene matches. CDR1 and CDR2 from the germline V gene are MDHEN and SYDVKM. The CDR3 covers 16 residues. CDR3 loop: CASSLWGQGAYNEQFF. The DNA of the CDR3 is TGTGCCAGCAGTTTATGGGGACAGGGGGCCTACAATGAGCAGTTCTTC.

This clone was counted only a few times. The CDR3 coding sequence is TGCGCCAGCAGCTTGGTTCGGACAGGGCATAGCTACACCTTC. It codes for CASSLVRTGHSYTF. The V gene is TRBV5-1, the J gene TRBJ1-2; 8 nucleotides line up with TRBD1. Germline loops: CDR1 SGHRS, CDR2 YFSETQ. CDR3 length equals 14 residues. The V segment lost 0 bases and the J segment 9 bases; nucleotides outside the gene matches: 7.

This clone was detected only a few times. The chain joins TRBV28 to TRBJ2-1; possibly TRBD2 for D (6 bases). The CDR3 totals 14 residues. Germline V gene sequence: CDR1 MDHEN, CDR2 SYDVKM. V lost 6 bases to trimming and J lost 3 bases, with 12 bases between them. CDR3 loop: CASRLGGDYNEQFF. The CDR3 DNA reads TGTGCCAGCAGGCTGGGCGGGGACTACAATGAGCAGTTCTTC.

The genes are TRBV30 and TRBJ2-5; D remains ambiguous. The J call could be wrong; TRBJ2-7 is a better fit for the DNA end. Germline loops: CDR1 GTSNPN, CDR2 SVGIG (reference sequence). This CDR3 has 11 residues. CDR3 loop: CAWSGSYEQYF. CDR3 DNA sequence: TGTGCCTGGAGTGGATCCTACGAGCAGTACTTC.

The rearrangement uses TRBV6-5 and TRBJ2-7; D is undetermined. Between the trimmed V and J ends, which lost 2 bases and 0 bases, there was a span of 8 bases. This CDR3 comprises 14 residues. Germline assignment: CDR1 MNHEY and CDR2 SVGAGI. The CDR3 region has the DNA TGTGCCAGCAGTTACGGAGATACCTCCTACGAGCAGTACTTC. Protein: CASSYGDTSYEQYF.

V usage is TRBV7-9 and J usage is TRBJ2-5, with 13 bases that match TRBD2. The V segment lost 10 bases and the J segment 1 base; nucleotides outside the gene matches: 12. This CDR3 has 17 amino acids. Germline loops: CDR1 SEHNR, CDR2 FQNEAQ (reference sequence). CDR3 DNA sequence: TGTGCCATGAACACCCTCCGGACTAGCGGGAGCCAAGAGACCCAGTACTTC. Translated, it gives CAMNTLRTSGSQETQYF.

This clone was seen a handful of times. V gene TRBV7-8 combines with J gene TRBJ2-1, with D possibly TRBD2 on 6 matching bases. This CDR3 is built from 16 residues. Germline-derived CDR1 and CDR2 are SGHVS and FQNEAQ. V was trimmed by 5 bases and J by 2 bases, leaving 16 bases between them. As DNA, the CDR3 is TGTGCCAGCAGCCTATACCGGGACTCGACCTACAATGAGCAGTTCTTC. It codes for CASSLYRDSTYNEQFF.

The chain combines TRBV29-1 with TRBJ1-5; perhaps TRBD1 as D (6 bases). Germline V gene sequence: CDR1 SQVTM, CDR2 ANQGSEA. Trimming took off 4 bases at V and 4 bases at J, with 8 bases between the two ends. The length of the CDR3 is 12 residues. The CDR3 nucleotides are TGCAGCGTTGGGGACACAAATCAGCCCCAGCATTTT. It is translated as CSVGDTNQPQHF.

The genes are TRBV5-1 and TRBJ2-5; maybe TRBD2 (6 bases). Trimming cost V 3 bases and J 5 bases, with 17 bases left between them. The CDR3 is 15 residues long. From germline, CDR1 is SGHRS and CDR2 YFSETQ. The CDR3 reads CASSSLSEGQETQYF. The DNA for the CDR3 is TGCGCCAGCAGCTCCCTATCGGAGGGGCAGGAGACCCAGTACTTC.

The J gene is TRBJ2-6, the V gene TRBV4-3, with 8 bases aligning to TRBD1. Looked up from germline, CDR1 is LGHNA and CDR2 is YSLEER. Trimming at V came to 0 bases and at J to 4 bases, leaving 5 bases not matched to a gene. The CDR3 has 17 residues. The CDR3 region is CASSQETGASGANVLTF. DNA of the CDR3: TGCGCCAGCAGCCAAGAGACAGGGGCGTCGGGGGCCAACGTCCTGACTTTC.

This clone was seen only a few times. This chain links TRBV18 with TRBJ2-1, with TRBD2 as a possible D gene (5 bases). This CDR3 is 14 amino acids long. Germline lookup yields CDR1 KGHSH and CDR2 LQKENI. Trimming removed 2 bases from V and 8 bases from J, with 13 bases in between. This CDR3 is CASSPGLTDDEQFF. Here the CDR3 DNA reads TGTGCCAGCTCACCAGGACTCACAGACGATGAGCAGTTCTTC.

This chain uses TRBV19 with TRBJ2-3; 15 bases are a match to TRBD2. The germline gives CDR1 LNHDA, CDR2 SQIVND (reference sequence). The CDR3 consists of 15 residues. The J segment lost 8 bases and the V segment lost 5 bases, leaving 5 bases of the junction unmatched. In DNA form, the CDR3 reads TGTGCCAGTAGTGTGGGACTAGCGGGAGGCGCTACGCAGTATTTT. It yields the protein CASSVGLAGGATQYF.

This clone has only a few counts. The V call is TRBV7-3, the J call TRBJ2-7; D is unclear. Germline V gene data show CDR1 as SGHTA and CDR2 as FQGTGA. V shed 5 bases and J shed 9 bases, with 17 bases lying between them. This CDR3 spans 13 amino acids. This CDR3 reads CASSLPSLSRQYF. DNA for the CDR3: TGTGCCAGCAGCCTTCCCTCCCTCTCCCGGCAGTACTTC.

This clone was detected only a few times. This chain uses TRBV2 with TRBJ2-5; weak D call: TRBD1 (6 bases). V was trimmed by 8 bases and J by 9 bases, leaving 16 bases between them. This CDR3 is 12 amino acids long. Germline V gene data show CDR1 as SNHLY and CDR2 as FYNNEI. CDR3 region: CASHQQGEAQYF. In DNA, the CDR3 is TGTGCCAGCCATCAACAGGGCGAGGCCCAGTACTTC.

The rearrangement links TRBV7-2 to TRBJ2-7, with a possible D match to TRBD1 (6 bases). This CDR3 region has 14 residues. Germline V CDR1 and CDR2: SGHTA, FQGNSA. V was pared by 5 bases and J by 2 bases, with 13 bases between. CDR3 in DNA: TGTGCCAGCAGCCGGGACACCGAGCCCTACGAGCAGTACTTC. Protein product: CASSRDTEPYEQYF.

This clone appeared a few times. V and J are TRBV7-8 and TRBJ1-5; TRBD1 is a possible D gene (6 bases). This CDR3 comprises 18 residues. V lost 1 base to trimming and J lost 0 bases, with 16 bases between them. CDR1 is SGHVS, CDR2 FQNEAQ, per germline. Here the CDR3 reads CASSLGGGTGSSNQPQHF. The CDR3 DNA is TGTGCCAGCAGCTTAGGCGGGGGAACAGGGTCTAGCAATCAGCCCCAGCATTTT.

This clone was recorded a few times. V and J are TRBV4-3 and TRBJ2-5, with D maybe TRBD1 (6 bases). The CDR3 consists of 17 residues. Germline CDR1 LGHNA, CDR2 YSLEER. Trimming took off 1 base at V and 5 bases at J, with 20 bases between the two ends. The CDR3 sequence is CASSQAAKVQGGETQYF. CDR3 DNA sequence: TGCGCCAGCAGCCAAGCAGCTAAGGTACAGGGCGGCGAGACCCAGTACTTC.

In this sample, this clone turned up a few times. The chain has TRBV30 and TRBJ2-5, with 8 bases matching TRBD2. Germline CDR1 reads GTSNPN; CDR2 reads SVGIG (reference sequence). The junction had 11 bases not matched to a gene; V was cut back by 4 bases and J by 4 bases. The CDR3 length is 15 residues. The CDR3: CAWNPPHGGAETQYF. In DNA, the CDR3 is TGTGCCTGGAACCCCCCCCACGGGGGGGCAGAGACCCAGTACTTC.

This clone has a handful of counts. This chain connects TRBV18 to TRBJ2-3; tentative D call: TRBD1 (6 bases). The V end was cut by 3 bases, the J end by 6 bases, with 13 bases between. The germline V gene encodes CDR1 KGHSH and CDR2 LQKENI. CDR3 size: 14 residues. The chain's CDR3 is CASSPPGQYDTQYF. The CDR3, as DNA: TGTGCCAGCTCACCGCCAGGACAGTACGATACGCAGTATTTT.

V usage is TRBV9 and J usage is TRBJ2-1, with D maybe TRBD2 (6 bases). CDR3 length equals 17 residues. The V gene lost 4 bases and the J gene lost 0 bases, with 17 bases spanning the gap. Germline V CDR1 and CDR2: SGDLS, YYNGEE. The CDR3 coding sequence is TGTGCCAGCAGCCTCCGACTAGAGAAGGGCTCCTACAATGAGCAGTTCTTC. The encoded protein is CASSLRLEKGSYNEQFF.

CDR3 residues: CASSVGLLSPYEQYF. The DNA for the CDR3 is TGTGCCAGCAGCGTAGGGCTTCTCTCCCCCTACGAGCAGTACTTC. The J gene is TRBJ2-7, the V gene TRBV9; no definite D call. The CDR3 covers 15 residues. Germline CDR1 and CDR2: SGDLS and YYNGEE. Between the trimmed V and J ends, which lost 0 bases and 2 bases, there was a span of 12 bases. Supplemented by reference TRBV9 and TRBJ2-7, the full variable domain reads DSGVTQTPKHLITATGQRVTLRCSPRSGDLSVYWYQQSLDQGLQFLIQYYNGEERAKGNILERFSAQQFPDLHSELNLSSLELGDSALYFCASSVGLLSPYEQYFGPGTRLTVT.

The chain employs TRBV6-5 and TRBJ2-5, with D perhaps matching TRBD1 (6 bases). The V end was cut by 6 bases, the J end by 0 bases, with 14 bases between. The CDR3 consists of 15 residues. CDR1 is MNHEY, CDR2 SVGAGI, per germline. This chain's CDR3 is CASSRTTGYQETQYF. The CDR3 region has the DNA TGTGCCAGCAGCCGAACGACAGGCTACCAAGAGACCCAGTACTTC.